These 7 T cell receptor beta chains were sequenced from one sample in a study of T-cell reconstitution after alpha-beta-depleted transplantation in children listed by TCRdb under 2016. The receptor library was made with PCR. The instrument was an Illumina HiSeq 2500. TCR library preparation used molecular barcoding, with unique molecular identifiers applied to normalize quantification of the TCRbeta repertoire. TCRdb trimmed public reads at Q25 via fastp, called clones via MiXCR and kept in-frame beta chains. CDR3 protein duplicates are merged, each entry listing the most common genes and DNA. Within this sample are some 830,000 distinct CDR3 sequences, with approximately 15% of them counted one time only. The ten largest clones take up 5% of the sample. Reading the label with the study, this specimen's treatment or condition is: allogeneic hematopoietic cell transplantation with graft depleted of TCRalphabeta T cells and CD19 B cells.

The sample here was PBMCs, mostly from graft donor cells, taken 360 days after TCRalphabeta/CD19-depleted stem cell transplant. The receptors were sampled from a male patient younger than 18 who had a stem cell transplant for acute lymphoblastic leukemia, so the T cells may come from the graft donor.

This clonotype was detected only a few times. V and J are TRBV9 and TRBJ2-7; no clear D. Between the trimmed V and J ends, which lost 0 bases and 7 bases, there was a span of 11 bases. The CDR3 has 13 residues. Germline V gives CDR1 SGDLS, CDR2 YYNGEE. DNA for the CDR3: TGTGCCAGCAGCGTAGAGCCGGCCGGGGAGCAGTACTTC. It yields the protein CASSVEPAGEQYF. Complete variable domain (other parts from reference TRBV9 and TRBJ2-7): DSGVTQTPKHLITATGQRVTLRCSPRSGDLSVYWYQQSLDQGLQFLIQYYNGEERAKGNILERFSAQQFPDLHSELNLSSLELGDSALYFCASSVEPAGEQYFGPGTRLTVT.

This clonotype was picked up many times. For the CDR3, the DNA is TGTGCCACCCGGGACAGCACCTACGAGCAGTACTTC. Its translation is CATRDSTYEQYF. The chain recombines TRBV10-3 with TRBJ2-7, with 7 bases aligning to TRBD1. Trimming cost V 10 bases and J 2 bases; bases outside gene matches: 5. CDR1 is ENHRY and CDR2 is SYGVKD in the germline V gene. The CDR3 runs to 12 residues.

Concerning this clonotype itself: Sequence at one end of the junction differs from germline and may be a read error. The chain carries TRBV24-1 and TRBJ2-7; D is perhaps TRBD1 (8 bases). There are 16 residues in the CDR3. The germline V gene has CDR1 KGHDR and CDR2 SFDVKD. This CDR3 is CAASPTGEGRSYEQYF. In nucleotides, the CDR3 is TGTGCCGCCAGCCCGACAGGGGAGGGCCGCTCCTACGAGCAGTACTTC.

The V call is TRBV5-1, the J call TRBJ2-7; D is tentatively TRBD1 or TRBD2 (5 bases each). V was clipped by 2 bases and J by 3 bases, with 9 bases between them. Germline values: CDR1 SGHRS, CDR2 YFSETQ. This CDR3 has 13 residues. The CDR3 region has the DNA TGCGCCAGCAGCTTTGGGGGTATCTACGAGCAGTACTTC. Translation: CASSFGGIYEQYF.

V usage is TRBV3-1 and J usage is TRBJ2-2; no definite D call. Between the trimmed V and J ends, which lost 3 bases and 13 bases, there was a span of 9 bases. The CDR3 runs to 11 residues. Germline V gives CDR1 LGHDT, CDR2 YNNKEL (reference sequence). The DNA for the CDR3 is TGTGCCAGCAGCCAGGGTCTGGTGCTGTTTTTT. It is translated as CASSQGLVLFF.

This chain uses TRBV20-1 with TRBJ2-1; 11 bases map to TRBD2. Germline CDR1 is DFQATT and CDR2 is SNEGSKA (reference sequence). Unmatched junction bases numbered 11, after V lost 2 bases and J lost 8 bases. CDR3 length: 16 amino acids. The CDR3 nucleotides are TGCAGTGCTAGACCTTCACTAGCGGGAGTTCAGGATGAGCAGTTCTTC. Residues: CSARPSLAGVQDEQFF.

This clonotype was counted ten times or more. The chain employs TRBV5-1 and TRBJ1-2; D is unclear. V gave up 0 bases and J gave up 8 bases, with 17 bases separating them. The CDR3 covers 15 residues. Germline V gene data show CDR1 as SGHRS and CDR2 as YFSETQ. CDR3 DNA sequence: TGCGCCAGCAGCTTGGTGTGGGATGGCAATCGCGGCTACACCTTC. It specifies CASSLVWDGNRGYTF. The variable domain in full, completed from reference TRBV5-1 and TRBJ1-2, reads KAGVTQTPRYLIKTRGQQVTLSCSPISGHRSVSWYQQTPGQGLQFLFEYFSETQRNKGNFPGRFSGRQFSNSRSEMNVSTLELGDSALYLCASSLVWDGNRGYTFGSGTRLTVV.